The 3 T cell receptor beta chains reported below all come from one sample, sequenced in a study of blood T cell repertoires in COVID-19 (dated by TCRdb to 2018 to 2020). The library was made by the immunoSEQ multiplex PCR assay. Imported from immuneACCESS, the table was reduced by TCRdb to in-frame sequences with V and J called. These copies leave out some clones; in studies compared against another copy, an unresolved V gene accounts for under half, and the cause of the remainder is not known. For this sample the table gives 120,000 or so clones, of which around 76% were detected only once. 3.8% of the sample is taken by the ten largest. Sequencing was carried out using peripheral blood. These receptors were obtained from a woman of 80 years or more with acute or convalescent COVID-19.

CDR3 nucleotides: TGTGCCAGCAGTTACCTACGCGGGCGAATCAACTACGAGCAGTACTTC. It translates to CASSYLRGRINYEQYF. The genes are TRBV6-2 or TRBV6-3 and TRBJ2-7, with a tentative D call TRBD2 (5 bases). There are 16 residues in the CDR3. CDR1 is MNHEY, CDR2 SVGEGT, per germline. Deletions cut 2 bases from V and 3 bases from J, with 17 bases between.

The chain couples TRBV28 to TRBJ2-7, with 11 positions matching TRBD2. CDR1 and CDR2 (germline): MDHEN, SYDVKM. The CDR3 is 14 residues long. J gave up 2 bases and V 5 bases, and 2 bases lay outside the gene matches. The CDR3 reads CASSRLAGTYEQYF. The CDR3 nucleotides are TGTGCCAGCAGTAGACTAGCGGGGACCTACGAGCAGTACTTC.

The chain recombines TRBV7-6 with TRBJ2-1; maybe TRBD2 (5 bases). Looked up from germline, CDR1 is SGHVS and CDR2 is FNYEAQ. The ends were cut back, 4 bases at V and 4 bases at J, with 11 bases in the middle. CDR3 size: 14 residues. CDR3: CASSSTRHYNEQFF. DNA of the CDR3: TGTGCCAGCAGCTCTACTAGACATTACAATGAGCAGTTCTTC. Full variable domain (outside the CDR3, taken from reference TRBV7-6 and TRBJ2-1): GAGVSQSPRYKVTKRGQDVALRCDPISGHVSLYWYRQALGQGPEFLTYFNYEAQQDKSGLPNDRFSAERPEGSISTLTIQRTEQRDSAMYRCASSSTRHYNEQFFGPGTRLTVL.